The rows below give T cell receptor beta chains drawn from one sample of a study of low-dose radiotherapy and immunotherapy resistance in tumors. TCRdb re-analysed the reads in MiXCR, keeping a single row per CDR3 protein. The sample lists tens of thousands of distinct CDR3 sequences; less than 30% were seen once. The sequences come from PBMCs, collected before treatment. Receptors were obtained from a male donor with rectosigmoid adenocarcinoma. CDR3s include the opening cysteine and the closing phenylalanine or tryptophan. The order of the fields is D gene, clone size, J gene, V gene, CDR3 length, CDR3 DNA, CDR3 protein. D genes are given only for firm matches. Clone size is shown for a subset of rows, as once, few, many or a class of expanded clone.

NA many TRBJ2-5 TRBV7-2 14 TGTGCCAGCAGCCCCGGGTCCATTGGACAGACCCAGTACTTC CASSPGSIGQTQYF
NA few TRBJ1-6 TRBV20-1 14 TGCAGTGCTAGAATTGGTACGGAGAATTCACCCCTCCACTTT CSARIGTENSPLHF
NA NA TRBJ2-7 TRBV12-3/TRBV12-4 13 TGTGCCAGCAGTTTGAATAGCGGACACGAGCAGTACTTC CASSLNSGHEQYF
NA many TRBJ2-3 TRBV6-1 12 TGTGCCAGCAGCAACGACGATCCGGGACTCCGTTTT CASSNDDPGLRF
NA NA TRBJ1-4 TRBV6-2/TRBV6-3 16 TGTGCCAGCAGGCCACGTGTCGGGGTGAAGGATGAAAAACTGTTTTTT CASRPRVGVKDEKLFF
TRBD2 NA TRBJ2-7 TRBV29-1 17 TGCAGCGTTGAAGCCGGGACTAGCGGGGGGGCCGCTTACGAGCAGTACTTC CSVEAGTSGGAAYEQYF
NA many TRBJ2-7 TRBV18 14 TGTGCCAGCTCACCGGGGACGGTCTCCTACGAGCAGTACTTC CASSPGTVSYEQYF
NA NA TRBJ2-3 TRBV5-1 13 TGCGCCAGCTCGTCGGGGGATGCAGATACGCAGTATTTT CASSSGDADTQYF
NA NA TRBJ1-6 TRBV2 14 TGTGCCAGCAGTGATTCCCTCTCGGTTTCACCCCTCCACTTT CASSDSLSVSPLHF
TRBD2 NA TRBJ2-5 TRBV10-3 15 TGTGCCATCAGTGCTAGAGGACTAGGGTTTGAGACCCAGTACTTC CAISARGLGFETQYF
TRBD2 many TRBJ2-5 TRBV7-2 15 TGTGCCAGCAGCTTAGGGGCGGGAGGGCGAGAGACCCAGTACTTC CASSLGAGGRETQYF
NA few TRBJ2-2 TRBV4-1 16 TGCGCCAGCAGCCAAGCGGCCCTAGGGATGGCCGGGGAGCTGTTTTTT CASSQAALGMAGELFF